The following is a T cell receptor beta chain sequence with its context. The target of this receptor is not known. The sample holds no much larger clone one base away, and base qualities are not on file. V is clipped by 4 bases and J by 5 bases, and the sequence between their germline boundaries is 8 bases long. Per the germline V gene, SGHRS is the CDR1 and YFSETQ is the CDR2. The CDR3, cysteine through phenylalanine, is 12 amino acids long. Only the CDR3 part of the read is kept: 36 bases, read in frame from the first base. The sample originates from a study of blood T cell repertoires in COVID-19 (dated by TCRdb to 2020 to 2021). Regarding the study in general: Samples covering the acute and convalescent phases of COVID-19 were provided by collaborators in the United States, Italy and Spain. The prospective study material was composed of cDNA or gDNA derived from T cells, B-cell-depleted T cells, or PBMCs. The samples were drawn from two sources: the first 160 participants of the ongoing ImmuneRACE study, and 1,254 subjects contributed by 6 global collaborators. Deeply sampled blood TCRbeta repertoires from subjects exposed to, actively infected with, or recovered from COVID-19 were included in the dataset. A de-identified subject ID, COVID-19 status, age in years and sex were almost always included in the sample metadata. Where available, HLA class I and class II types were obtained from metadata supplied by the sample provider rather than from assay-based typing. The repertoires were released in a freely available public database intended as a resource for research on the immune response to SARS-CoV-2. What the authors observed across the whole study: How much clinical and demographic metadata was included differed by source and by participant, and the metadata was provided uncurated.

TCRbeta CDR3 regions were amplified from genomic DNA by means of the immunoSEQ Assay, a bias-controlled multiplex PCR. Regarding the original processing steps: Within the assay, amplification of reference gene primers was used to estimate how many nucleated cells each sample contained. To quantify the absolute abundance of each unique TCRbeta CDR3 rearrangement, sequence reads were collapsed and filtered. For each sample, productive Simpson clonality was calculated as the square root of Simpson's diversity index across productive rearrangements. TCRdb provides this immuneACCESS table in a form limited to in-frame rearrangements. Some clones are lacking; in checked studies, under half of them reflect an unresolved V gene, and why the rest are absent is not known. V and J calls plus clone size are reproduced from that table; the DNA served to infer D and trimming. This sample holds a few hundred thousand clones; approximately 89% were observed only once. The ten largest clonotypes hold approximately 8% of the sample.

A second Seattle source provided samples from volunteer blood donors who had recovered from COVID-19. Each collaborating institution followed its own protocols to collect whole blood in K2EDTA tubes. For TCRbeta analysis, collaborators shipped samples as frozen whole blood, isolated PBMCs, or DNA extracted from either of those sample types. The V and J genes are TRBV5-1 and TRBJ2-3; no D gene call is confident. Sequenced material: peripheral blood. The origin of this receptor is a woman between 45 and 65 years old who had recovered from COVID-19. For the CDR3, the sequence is CASSEEGDTQYF. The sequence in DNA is TGCGCCAGCAGCGAGGAAGGAGATACGCAGTATTTT.